This is a list of T cell receptor beta chains from one sample in a study of blood T cell repertoires in COVID-19. TCRdb's table, derived via immunoSEQ multiplex PCR, lists solely in-frame clones and lacks some. Here the sample spans 110,000 or so clones, around 84% being singletons. Source material: peripheral blood. These receptors came from a man between 35 and 55 years old with acute or convalescent COVID-19. Each CDR3 is given without its conserved first and last residue.

J gene | V gene | CDR3 protein
TRBJ1-1 | TRBV5-5 | ASSFDRLNTEAF
TRBJ2-5 | TRBV29-1 | SVRDRAQETQY
TRBJ2-2 | TRBV24-1 | ATSEPSGGNTGELF
TRBJ2-3 | TRBV9 | ASSVGTSGGRGDTQY
TRBJ2-7 | TRBV15 | ATSRDGQGYDLDEQY
TRBJ2-7 | TRBV4-1 | ASSQDPSGRSYEQY
TRBJ2-7 | TRBV10-3 | AISALQGIGADEQY
TRBJ2-3 | TRBV10-3 | AISESSSGVSTDTQY
TRBJ2-7 | TRBV4-3 | ASSQETGGRYEQY
TRBJ2-7 | TRBV7-9 | ASSLGGGGYEQY
TRBJ2-7 | TRBV3-1/TRBV3-2 | ASSASGGASYEQY
TRBJ1-5 | TRBV5-3 | ARSLGLSNQPQH
TRBJ2-5 | TRBV11-3 | ASSFATGERETQY
TRBJ2-1 | TRBV2 | ASTRTSDYNEQF
TRBJ2-3 | TRBV6-1 | ASSDRSGGGTDTQY
TRBJ2-3 | TRBV18 | ASSPQGPGTDTQY
TRBJ2-5 | TRBV19 | ASRALFDYQETQY
TRBJ2-7 | TRBV7-2 | ASSPRSERSYEQY
TRBJ2-1 | TRBV7-3 | ASSLVGTSGGALPNEQF
TRBJ1-4 | TRBV7-9 | ASSLRGGNEKLF
TRBJ1-6 | TRBV6-1 | ASSDKGQGVSPLH
TRBJ2-2 | TRBV27 | ASTPGLSTGELF
TRBJ2-3 | TRBV6-5 | ASSLRGFTDTQY
TRBJ1-5 | TRBV6-6 | ASSHDRGRQPQH
TRBJ2-3 | TRBV6-5 | ASSRQGLSTDTQY
TRBJ1-5 | TRBV5-6 | ASSLTGYSNQPQH
TRBJ2-1 | TRBV30 | AWTPNRGPSYNEQF
TRBJ2-4 | TRBV2 | ATSPSPGHCY
TRBJ1-2 | TRBV5-1 | ASSLDGIVGGYT